Each of the 20 T cell receptor beta chains below was sequenced from the same sample in a study of blood T cell repertoires in COVID-19. The data were produced by immunoSEQ multiplex PCR, yet TCRdb's version contains in-frame clones alone and is incomplete. Of around 53,000 clones listed, 70% to 85% are singletons. The source material was peripheral blood. The receptors were sampled from a man between 65 and 85 years old with active COVID-19.

V and J are TRBV27 and TRBJ2-7; D might be TRBD2 (6 bases). CDR1 and CDR2 from the germline V gene are MNHEY and SMNVEV (reference sequence). The V gene lost 8 bases and the J gene lost 0 bases, with 11 bases spanning the gap. CDR3 length: 13 residues. DNA for the CDR3: TGTGCCAGCGGGAGGCAAAGCTCCTACGAGCAGTACTTC. Translation gives CASGRQSSYEQYF.

The V gene is TRBV19, the J gene TRBJ2-3; 8 bases are shared with TRBD2. Germline assignment: CDR1 LNHDA and CDR2 SQIVND (reference sequence). J was trimmed by 2 bases and V by 5 bases; bases with no gene match: 21. The CDR3 sequence is 20 residues long. The CDR3 region has the DNA TGTGCCAGTAGTCCCCACCAGGGCCGCTTGGGAGCGGGGGACACAGATACGCAGTATTTT. Translating gives CASSPHQGRLGAGDTDTQYF.

The chain is built from TRBV7-2 and TRBJ2-3; no clear D gene. The V gene lost 5 bases and the J gene lost 2 bases, with 8 bases spanning the gap. The CDR3 extends over 13 amino acids. CDR1 and CDR2 from the germline V gene are SGHTA and FQGNSA. The DNA of the CDR3 is TGTGCCAGCAGCCCCCAGGCCACAGATACGCAGTATTTT. Its protein is CASSPQATDTQYF. The full variable domain, with the rest looked up from reference TRBV7-2 and TRBJ2-3, is GAGVSQSPSNKVTEKGKDVELRCDPISGHTALYWYRQSLGQGLEFLIYFQGNSAPDKSGLPSDRFSAERTGGSVSTLTIQRTQQEDSAVYLCASSPQATDTQYFGPGTRLTVL.

The chain uses TRBV5-1 and TRBJ2-7; D ambiguous. Looked up from germline, CDR1 is SGHRS and CDR2 is YFSETQ. CDR3 length: 14 residues. The V end was cut by 1 base, the J end by 6 bases, with 14 bases between. The CDR3 region has the DNA TGCGCCAGCAGCTTGACCTCAGAAAGAGGCGAGCAGTACTTC. Translating it yields CASSLTSERGEQYF.

This clone appeared a single time. The chain joins TRBV14 to TRBJ1-1, with 10 nucleotides matching TRBD1. J was trimmed by 6 bases and V by 6 bases; bases with no gene match: 16. CDR1 is SGHDN, CDR2 FVKESK, per germline. The CDR3 is 17 amino acids. The CDR3: CASRPSPGQGIVAEAFF. CDR3 in DNA: TGTGCCAGCAGGCCTTCTCCGGGACAGGGGATTGTCGCTGAAGCTTTCTTT.

The genes are TRBV6-2 or TRBV6-3 and TRBJ2-1, with 10 bases fitting TRBD1. The CDR3 contains 17 residues. With V trimmed by 5 bases and J by 5 bases, 12 bases remained unmatched. CDR1 MNHEY and CDR2 SVGEGT come from the germline V gene. This chain's CDR3 is CASSTYGPGQGNNEQFF. The CDR3 DNA follows: TGTGCCAGCAGTACCTACGGTCCGGGACAGGGGAACAATGAGCAGTTCTTC.

In this sample, this clone turned up many times. This sequence joins TRBV7-6 and TRBJ2-2; 7 positions agree with TRBD1. V was clipped by 8 bases and J by 1 base; unmatched bases: 7. Germline V gives CDR1 SGHVS, CDR2 FNYEAQ. This CDR3 comprises 15 residues. The CDR3 loop is CASGFRTGNTGELFF. The DNA for the CDR3 is TGTGCCAGCGGGTTTAGGACAGGGAACACCGGGGAGCTGTTTTTT.

This chain uses TRBV2 with TRBJ2-5; D remains unclear. Trimming removed 4 bases at V and 0 bases at J, with 6 bases between. The CDR3 covers 13 residues. Germline V gives CDR1 SNHLY, CDR2 FYNNEI. The CDR3 reads CASSAADQETQYF. The CDR3 DNA is TGTGCCAGCAGTGCGGCGGACCAAGAGACCCAGTACTTC.

The chain has TRBV7-2 and TRBJ2-2; D may be TRBD1 (5 bases). The germline V gene encodes CDR1 SGHTA and CDR2 FQGNSA. The CDR3 spans 14 residues. Trimming stripped 5 bases from V and 2 bases from J, with 9 bases between. This CDR3 reads CASSPTVNTGELFF. The CDR3, as DNA: TGTGCCAGCAGCCCGACAGTTAACACCGGGGAGCTGTTTTTT.

The chain carries TRBV10-3 and TRBJ2-7; 8 nucleotides line up with TRBD2. The J segment lost 5 bases and the V segment lost 8 bases, leaving 8 bases of the junction unmatched. There are 13 residues in the CDR3. Looked up from germline, CDR1 is ENHRY and CDR2 is SYGVKD. In DNA, the CDR3 is TGTGCCATCTTCGAGCGGGAGAGAAACGAGCAGTACTTC. Encoded protein: CAIFERERNEQYF.

This chain connects TRBV24-1 to TRBJ1-5, with TRBD1 as a possible D gene (5 bases). CDR3 length equals 14 residues. Germline V gene sequence: CDR1 KGHDR, CDR2 SFDVKD. Between the trimmed V and J ends, which lost 4 bases and 4 bases, there was a span of 10 bases. The CDR3, as DNA: TGTGCCACCAGTGAACATCGACAGAATCAGCCCCAGCATTTT. Its protein product is CATSEHRQNQPQHF.

This clone was seen a few times. The genes are TRBV15 and TRBJ2-7, with TRBD2 matching 10 bases. Trimming took 3 bases from V and 2 from J; bases not matched to a gene: 7. Germline CDR1 and CDR2: LNHNV and YYDKDF (reference sequence). The CDR3 is made up of 16 amino acids. The CDR3 loop is CATSSGTGTSAYEQYF. The CDR3 DNA reads TGTGCCACCAGCAGCGGGACCGGGACTAGCGCCTACGAGCAGTACTTC.

The chain links TRBV3-1 (or the pseudogene TRBV3-2) to TRBJ1-1; TRBD1 matches at 9 bases. V lost 5 bases to trimming and J lost 7 bases; unmatched junction nucleotides: 8. The CDR3 runs to 14 residues. Germline V gene data show CDR1 as LGHDT and CDR2 as YNNKEL (reference sequence). The CDR3 nucleotides read TGTGCCAGCAGCTCCCGGACAGGGGCTGTTGAAGCTTTCTTT. Its protein product is CASSSRTGAVEAFF.

The chain joins TRBV5-4 to TRBJ2-5, with 12 positions matching TRBD2. J was trimmed by 5 bases and V by 3 bases; bases with no gene match: 11. This CDR3 has 17 residues. Germline values: CDR1 SGHNT, CDR2 YYREEE (reference sequence). The chain's CDR3 is CASSYKLAGGGSETQYF. In DNA, the CDR3 is TGTGCCAGCAGCTATAAGCTAGCGGGAGGGGGAAGCGAGACCCAGTACTTC.

The chain combines TRBV6-6 with TRBJ2-3, with D unclear. The germline V and J ends were trimmed by 7 bases and 2 bases, with 7 bases remaining between them. Germline CDR1 reads MNHNY; CDR2 reads SVGAGI (reference sequence). The CDR3 loop spans 12 amino acids. CDR3 bases: TGTGCCAGCAAGAACACCACAGATACGCAGTATTTT. It specifies CASKNTTDTQYF.

The chain has TRBV5-1 and TRBJ1-4; 9 nucleotides agree with TRBD1. Trimming at V came to 0 bases and at J to 4 bases, leaving 4 bases not matched to a gene. From germline, CDR1 is SGHRS and CDR2 YFSETQ. This CDR3 is 16 amino acids long. DNA for the CDR3: TGCGCCAGCAGCTTGGGGACAGGGGCAAGTAATGAAAAACTGTTTTTT. Its protein product is CASSLGTGASNEKLFF.

This sequence joins TRBV4-3 and TRBJ2-3; D perhaps matches TRBD1 (7 bases). V lost 1 base to trimming and J lost 5 bases, with 19 bases between them. CDR3 length equals 17 residues. From germline, CDR1 is LGHNA and CDR2 YSLEER. The CDR3 nucleotides read TGCGCCAGCAGCCAAGGACTTGGAGGGGGCATGAGAGATACGCAGTATTTT. This codes for CASSQGLGGGMRDTQYF.

In this sample, this clone turned up once. This chain joins TRBV11-2 and TRBJ2-3, with 8 bases identical to TRBD2. The CDR3 is 12 amino acids. Per the germline V gene, CDR1 is SGHAT and CDR2 is FQNNGV. V was clipped by 2 bases and J by 9 bases; unmatched bases: 1. The CDR3 loop is CASSLSGGTQYF. In DNA form, the CDR3 reads TGTGCCAGCAGCTTATCGGGAGGGACGCAGTATTTT.

The chain links TRBV18 to TRBJ2-7; D may be TRBD2 (5 bases). V was pared by 3 bases and J by 3 bases, with 15 bases between. Per germline, CDR1 KGHSH and CDR2 LQKENI. The length of the CDR3 is 15 residues. The CDR3 is CASSPSGVTNYEQYF. Written as DNA, the CDR3 is TGTGCCAGCTCACCCTCCGGGGTCACCAACTACGAGCAGTACTTC.

The chain recombines TRBV15 with TRBJ1-6, with a possible D match to TRBD1 (6 bases). The CDR3 contains 15 residues. V lost 0 bases to trimming and J lost 7 bases, with 10 bases between them. Germline V gene lookup returns CDR1 LNHNV and CDR2 YYDKDF (reference sequence). The CDR3 reads CATSRDGQPNSPLHF. CDR3 DNA: TGTGCCACCAGCAGAGACGGACAGCCCAATTCACCCCTCCACTTT.